A selection of T cell receptor beta chains follows, all from one sample in a study of T cell repertoires in cytomegalovirus infection. Using its own MiXCR run on the reads, TCRdb lists one record per CDR3 protein. The data contain about 830,000 distinct CDR3 sequences, approximately 32% of them seen just once; the ten biggest clones take up around 11%. These receptors lack a known antigen. Here the sequenced sample was cultured CD8+ T cells from PBMCs, taken from culture after CMV antigen stimulation. The receptors derive from a human donor in good health (CMV status not recorded). Some clones in this sample may be carry-over from other donors' samples. Both conserved end residues are part of each CDR3. A D gene is named only where the DNA matches it firmly. Size tells how often a clone was seen (once, few, many) or the class of an expanded clone, and some rows leave it out.

V	D	J	size	CDR3	DNA
TRBV9	TRBD1	TRBJ2-1	.	CASSTQGKTGGNEQFF	TGTGCCAGCAGCACCCAAGGGAAGACAGGGGGGAATGAGCAGTTCTTC
TRBV5-1	.	TRBJ1-4	few	CASSNPTELLNEKLFF	TGCGCCAGCAGCAATCCGACAGAACTCCTTAATGAAAAACTGTTTTTT
TRBV19	.	TRBJ1-1	.	CASSMEGNENTEAFF	TGTGCCAGTAGTATGGAAGGGAACGAGAACACTGAAGCTTTCTTT
TRBV19	.	TRBJ2-1	few	CASSIYRATYNEQFF	TGTGCCAGTAGTATCTACAGGGCCACCTACAATGAGCAGTTCTTC
TRBV7-8	.	TRBJ1-1	.	CASSQPDIEAFF	TGTGCCAGCAGCCAACCAGATATTGAAGCTTTCTTT
TRBV12-5	.	TRBJ2-1	.	CASAPGDNSYNEQFF	TGTGCTAGTGCGCCAGGCGACAACTCCTACAATGAGCAGTTCTTC
TRBV2	.	TRBJ1-6	.	CASWNLSTGRINSPLHF	TGTGCCAGCTGGAATCTTTCCACGGGGCGGATTAATTCACCCCTCCACTTT
TRBV27	TRBD1	TRBJ2-3	.	CASSPSPDRGLTDTQYF	TGTGCCAGCAGTCCCTCCCCCGACAGGGGGCTCACAGATACGCAGTATTTT
TRBV29-1	TRBD1	TRBJ2-3	once	CSVEDPRDSADTQYF	TGCAGCGTTGAAGATCCCCGGGACAGCGCAGATACGCAGTATTTT
TRBV7-9	TRBD1	TRBJ1-1	.	CASSLATGGNTEAFF	TGTGCCAGCAGCTTGGCGACAGGGGGGAACACTGAAGCTTTCTTT
TRBV7-6	.	TRBJ2-7	.	CACSPPARGDEQYF	TGTGCCTGCAGCCCCCCGGCCAGGGGGGACGAGCAGTACTTC
TRBV6-1	TRBD1	TRBJ1-3	few	CASSEGQGVWIGNTIYF	TGTGCCAGCAGTGAAGGACAGGGAGTATGGATTGGAAACACCATATATTTT
TRBV12-3/TRBV12-4	.	TRBJ1-2	.	CASTSGGRENYGYTF	TGTGCCAGCACTTCGGGGGGGAGAGAAAACTATGGCTACACCTTC
TRBV7-4	.	TRBJ1-6	.	CASSSAGTLNSPLHF	TGTGCCAGCAGCTCCGCAGGGACTCTCAATTCACCCCTCCACTTT
TRBV7-9	TRBD1	TRBJ1-1	few	CASSTGTGVGNTEAFF	TGTGCCAGCAGCACCGGGACAGGGGTAGGGAACACTGAAGCTTTCTTT
TRBV12-5	.	TRBJ2-2	.	CASGLLQTNTGELFF	TGTGCTAGTGGTTTATTGCAGACGAACACCGGGGAGCTGTTTTTT
TRBV5-6	.	TRBJ2-3	.	CASSPPGGADTQYF	TGTGCCAGCAGCCCTCCGGGGGGCGCAGATACGCAGTATTTT
TRBV5-1	TRBD2	TRBJ2-5	.	CASSFASGGLGETQYF	TGCGCCAGCAGCTTCGCTAGCGGGGGTTTGGGGGAGACCCAGTACTTC
TRBV7-9	.	TRBJ2-7	many	CASSPRDTPYEQYF	TGTGCCAGCAGCCCTCGGGACACCCCCTACGAGCAGTACTTC
TRBV29-1	.	TRBJ1-2	.	CSVEWIGDGYTF	TGCAGCGTTGAATGGATCGGCGACGGCTACACCTTC
TRBV10-3	.	TRBJ2-1	few	CAISELGERRSSYNEQFF	TGTGCCATCAGTGAGTTAGGGGAGCGGCGGAGCTCCTACAATGAGCAGTTCTTC
TRBV7-9	.	TRBJ2-2	.	CANPTAGELFF	TGTGCCAATCCCACAGCCGGGGAGCTGTTTTTT
TRBV20-1	.	TRBJ2-1	.	CSARDPTFSYNEQFF	TGCAGTGCTAGAGACCCTACCTTCTCCTACAATGAGCAGTTCTTC
TRBV19	.	TRBJ2-3	.	CASSPITGSTDTQYF	TGTGCCAGTAGTCCTATCACCGGCTCCACAGATACGCAGTATTTT
TRBV5-1	.	TRBJ2-7	few	CASSPTDGIFYEQYF	TGCGCCAGCAGCCCGACGGACGGAATCTTTTACGAGCAGTACTTC
TRBV6-2/TRBV6-3	.	TRBJ1-1	.	CASRDRTIEAFF	TGTGCCAGCAGAGACAGGACGATTGAAGCTTTCTTT
TRBV12-3/TRBV12-4	.	TRBJ1-3	few	CASRNTGKGRAAGNTIYF	TGTGCCAGCAGAAATACTGGGAAGGGCAGGGCGGCCGGAAACACCATATATTTT
TRBV12-3/TRBV12-4	TRBD2	TRBJ2-2	many	CASTFPGGPAGELFF	TGTGCCAGCACTTTCCCGGGGGGGCCCGCCGGGGAGCTGTTTTTT
TRBV7-6	TRBD2	TRBJ2-5	many	CASSWQGTSGGDVWQTQYF	TGTGCCAGCAGCTGGCAAGGGACTAGCGGGGGAGACGTTTGGCAGACCCAGTACTTC
TRBV29-1	.	TRBJ1-1	.	CSAGRMNTEAFF	TGCAGCGCGGGACGGATGAACACTGAAGCTTTCTTT
TRBV2	.	TRBJ2-7	.	CASNSGAGSSSYEQYF	TGTGCCAGCAATAGTGGGGCGGGGTCGAGCTCCTACGAGCAGTACTTC
TRBV7-9	.	TRBJ2-1	many	CASSLALHNEQFF	TGTGCCAGCAGCTTAGCGCTCCACAATGAGCAGTTCTTC
TRBV2	.	TRBJ2-7	many	CASRGDTSYEQYF	TGTGCCAGCCGAGGGGACACCTCCTACGAGCAGTACTTC
TRBV19	TRBD1	TRBJ2-2	few	CASSIPWDRGTGELFF	TGTGCCAGTAGTATTCCCTGGGACAGGGGTACCGGGGAGCTGTTTTTT
TRBV4-1	.	TRBJ1-1	few	CASSQDLSWNTEAFF	TGCGCCAGCAGCCAAGATCTATCCTGGAACACTGAAGCTTTCTTT
TRBV4-1	.	TRBJ2-7	.	CASSQRDGPYEQYF	TGCGCCAGCAGTCAACGGGACGGTCCCTACGAGCAGTACTTC
TRBV12-5	TRBD1	TRBJ2-1	.	CASGFLTDRDSLGDEQFF	TGTGCTAGTGGTTTTTTAACCGACCGGGACAGCTTAGGCGATGAGCAGTTCTTC
TRBV27	.	TRBJ2-7	many	CASSLSLTATVRQYF	TGTGCCAGCAGTTTATCCCTGACGGCTACCGTGCGGCAGTACTTC
TRBV29-1	.	TRBJ1-2	.	CSVGGAIQGWAF	TGCAGCGTTGGGGGAGCAATACAGGGATGGGCCTTC
TRBV15	.	TRBJ1-3	few	CATSRDTGSPGNTIYF	TGTGCCACCAGCAGAGATACAGGCTCCCCTGGAAACACCATATATTTT
TRBV20-1	.	TRBJ1-2	few	CSARDDGDLDYTF	TGCAGTGCTAGAGATGACGGGGACTTGGACTACACCTTC
TRBV6-1	.	TRBJ2-7	.	CASIDKGFEQYF	TGTGCCAGCATCGATAAAGGGTTCGAGCAGTACTTC
TRBV12-3/TRBV12-4	.	TRBJ1-2	.	CASSRAATLGNTF	TGTGCCAGCAGTCGAGCGGCCACCCTGGGCAACACCTTC
TRBV7-9	.	TRBJ2-1	few	CASSLPWGGGPYNEQFF	TGTGCCAGCAGCTTGCCCTGGGGAGGGGGCCCTTACAATGAGCAGTTCTTC
TRBV25-1	.	TRBJ2-2	few	CASSEVVAGELFF	TGTGCCAGCAGTGAAGTGGTTGCCGGGGAGCTGTTTTTT
TRBV7-2	TRBD2	TRBJ2-1	few	CASSLRVSGGDYNEQFF	TGTGCCAGCAGCTTACGTGTAAGCGGGGGCGACTACAATGAGCAGTTCTTC
TRBV19	TRBD2	TRBJ2-1	few	CASSIRLAGGSSYNEQFF	TGTGCCAGTAGTATAAGGTTAGCGGGGGGCAGCTCCTACAATGAGCAGTTCTTC
TRBV4-1	TRBD1	TRBJ1-1	.	CASSQVRTGVEAFF	TGCGCCAGCAGCCAGGTCCGGACAGGGGTTGAAGCTTTCTTT
TRBV7-9	.	TRBJ1-1	few	CARHSLNTEAFF	TGTGCCCGTCACAGCTTGAACACTGAAGCTTTCTTT
TRBV7-2	TRBD1	TRBJ1-5	many	CASSWDRDRLQPQHF	TGTGCCAGCAGCTGGGACAGGGATCGATTGCAGCCCCAGCATTTT
TRBV6-2/TRBV6-3	.	TRBJ2-4	.	CASSPTVDRAKNIQYF	TGTGCCAGCAGTCCTACGGTAGACCGAGCCAAAAACATTCAGTACTTC
TRBV28	.	TRBJ2-1	.	CASGHESYNEQFF	TGTGCCAGCGGTCACGAGTCATACAATGAGCAGTTCTTC